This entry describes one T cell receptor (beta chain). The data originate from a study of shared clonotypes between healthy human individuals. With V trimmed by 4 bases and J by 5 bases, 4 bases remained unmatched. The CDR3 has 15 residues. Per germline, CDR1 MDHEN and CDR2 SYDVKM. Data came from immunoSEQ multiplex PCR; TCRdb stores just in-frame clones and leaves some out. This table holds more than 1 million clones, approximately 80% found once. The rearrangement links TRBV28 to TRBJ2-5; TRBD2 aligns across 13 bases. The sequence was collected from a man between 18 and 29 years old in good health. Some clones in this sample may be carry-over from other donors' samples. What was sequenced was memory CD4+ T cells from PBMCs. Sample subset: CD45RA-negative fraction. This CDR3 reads CASSSPTSGRETQYF. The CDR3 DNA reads TGTGCCAGCAGTTCACCGACTAGCGGGAGGGAGACCCAGTACTTC.